A selection of T cell receptor beta chains follows, all from one sample in a study of tumor-infiltrating lymphocytes in primary liver carcinoma. Each CDR3 protein gets one entry after TCRdb re-called the multiplex PCR reads with MiXCR. The table lists fewer than 40,000 distinct CDR3 sequences, around 71% of them singletons. The material sequenced was liver tumor tissue from sampling region 3. Receptor source: a woman aged 25 to 39 with primary liver carcinoma and hepatitis B virus infection. Both conserved end residues are part of each CDR3. A D gene is named only where the DNA matches it firmly. Clone size is given for some rows only: seen once, a few or many times, or a class if the clone is expanded.

length | D | J | V | size | DNA | CDR3
14 | . | TRBJ2-1 | TRBV11-3 | many | TGTGCCAGCAGCCCCGGTTCGGCGTCGGGGGAGCAGTTCTTC | CASSPGSASGEQFF
15 | . | TRBJ2-3 | TRBV5-4 | . | TGTACCAGCAGCCCGCCCAGGACGGATGCGGATACGCAGTATTTT | CTSSPPRTDADTQYF
14 | . | TRBJ2-7 | TRBV5-8 | . | TGTGCCATCAGCTTGGAATGGGTAGGCTGCGAGCAGTACTTC | CAISLEWVGCEQYF
13 | TRBD2 | TRBJ2-3 | TRBV5-5 | . | TGTGCCCGCGGAGCGGGATTTACAGATACGCGGTATTTT | CARGAGFTDTRYF
14 | . | TRBJ1-2 | TRBV11-2 | . | TGTACCAGCAGCTTAGCATTTGTGTTTGGCGGCTATACCTTC | CTSSLAFVFGGYTF
16 | . | TRBJ2-1 | TRBV4-3 | . | TGCGCCAGCAGCCAAGATTCGGGAAGCTTCTATAATGAGCAGTTCTTC | CASSQDSGSFYNEQFF
13 | . | TRBJ1-1 | TRBV29-1 | . | TGCAGCGTTGTCCCGCACCCAAACACTGAAGCTTTCTTT | CSVVPHPNTEAFF
17 | . | TRBJ1-4 | TRBV12-3/TRBV12-4 | . | TGTGCCAGCAGTCCCCACTCCTCGACAGGCGCCAATGAAAAACTGTTTTTT | CASSPHSSTGANEKLFF
12 | . | TRBJ1-2 | TRBV12-3/TRBV12-4 | few | TGTGCCAGCAGTTTAGAGTTCGGCGGCTACACCTTC | CASSLEFGGYTF
15 | TRBD2 | TRBJ2-5 | TRBV28 | few | TGTGCCTGCAGTTCGCTGACTAGCGGAGGGGAGACCCAGTACTTC | CACSSLTSGGETQYF
13 | . | TRBJ2-3 | TRBV6-5 | few | TGTGTCAACAGCCCCCGACCCGCAGATACGCAGTATTTT | CVNSPRPADTQYF
15 | . | TRBJ2-2 | TRBV12-3/TRBV12-4 | . | TGTACCAGCCGGGGATGGGACACGAACACCGTGGAGCTGTTTTTT | CTSRGWDTNTVELFF
13 | . | TRBJ2-3 | TRBV7-8 | . | TGTGCCAGCAGCTTAGGTGGGGTGAGTACGCAGTTTTTT | CASSLGGVSTQFF
17 | TRBD2 | TRBJ2-1 | TRBV6-6 | . | TGTGCCAGCAGTTACTGCTCCGAGGGACTAGCGGGAGGAGAGCAGTTCTTC | CASSYCSEGLAGGEQFF
14 | . | TRBJ2-5 | TRBV7-2 | . | TGTGCCAGCAGCTTTTACTTGGATGGAGAGACCCAGTACTTC | CASSFYLDGETQYF
16 | TRBD2 | TRBJ2-1 | TRBV4-3 | . | TGCGCCAGCAGCCAAGATGCGGGAGGCTCCTACTATGGGCAGTTCTTC | CASSQDAGGSYYGQFF
16 | TRBD1 | TRBJ2-7 | TRBV6-5 | few | TGTGCCAGCAGTTACTCGATAGGACAGGGAGGTTACGAGCAGTACTTC | CASSYSIGQGGYEQYF
14 | . | TRBJ2-1 | TRBV11-2 | . | TGTGCCAGAAGCCCTGGGGGCACTTCCGATGAGCAGTTCTTC | CARSPGGTSDEQFF
14 | . | TRBJ2-3 | TRBV11-1 | . | TGTGCCACCAGCTTAGTGCAGAGCACAGATACGCAGTATTTT | CATSLVQSTDTQYF
16 | . | TRBJ2-1 | TRBV4-3 | . | TGCGCCAGCAGCCAAGATGAGGAAAGCTCCCACAATGAGCAGTTCTTC | CASSQDEESSHNEQFF
17 | . | TRBJ2-3 | TRBV11-2 | . | TGTGCCAGCAGTCATCAAGGGAGTGGGAGCCTCACAGATACGCAGTATTTT | CASSHQGSGSLTDTQYF
15 | TRBD2 | TRBJ2-1 | TRBV13 | . | TGTGCCAGCAGTTCTAGCGGGAGGGCCGCGAATGAGCAGTTCTTC | CASSSSGRAANEQFF
17 | TRBD2 | TRBJ2-3 | TRBV11-2 | few | TGTGCCAGTAACCACCGAGGGAGCGGGAGCCTCACAGATACGCAGTATTTT | CASNHRGSGSLTDTQYF
16 | TRBD1 | TRBJ2-5 | TRBV11-2 | . | TGTGCCAGCCGCACAAGAGTAGGGGGCGCGAAAGAGACCCAGTACTTC | CASRTRVGGAKETQYF
15 | TRBD2 | TRBJ2-5 | TRBV20-1 | many | TGCAGTGCTCTGGCACCGCTAGCGGCAAAAGAGACCCAGTACTTC | CSALAPLAAKETQYF
13 | . | TRBJ2-1 | TRBV4-2 | . | TGTGCCAGCGGCTGGAGCTCACGTTCCGAGCAGTTCTTC | CASGWSSRSEQFF
16 | . | TRBJ2-3 | TRBV11-2 | once | TGTGCCAGCAGCCTGACGAGGCAGGGAAGGGGAGATACGCAGTATTTT | CASSLTRQGRGDTQYF
15 | . | TRBJ2-3 | TRBV7-3 | many | TGTGCCAGCAGTGAGAGCTTACTGAGCACAGATACGCAGTATTTT | CASSESLLSTDTQYF
16 | . | TRBJ2-2 | TRBV11-2 | once | TGTGCCAGTAGCCTCGATCCCCAATTGAACACCGGGGAGATGTTTTTC | CASSLDPQLNTGEMFF
15 | . | TRBJ1-5 | TRBV7-2 | . | TGTGCCAGCAGCTTAGGATTGAGGGGGAATCAGCCCCAGCATTTT | CASSLGLRGNQPQHF
15 | TRBD2 | TRBJ2-2 | TRBV5-4 | . | TGTGCCGGCGGCTCCATGGCGGGAGGACCCGGGGAGCTGTTTTTT | CAGGSMAGGPGELFF
18 | . | TRBJ1-2 | TRBV6-1 | . | TGTGCCAGCTGTGGACTGTTCCTGGTCCTTAGATCTAACTATGGCTACACCTTC | CASCGLFLVLRSNYGYTF
13 | . | TRBJ2-3 | TRBV11-2 | . | TGTGCCAGCAGCTCAGATAGAGAAGATACGCAGTATTTT | CASSSDREDTQYF
17 | . | TRBJ2-1 | TRBV11-2 | . | TGTGCCAGCACCTTTACCCCACTGAGGAGCTCCTACAGTGAGCAGTTCTTC | CASTFTPLRSSYSEQFF
16 | TRBD2 | TRBJ2-1 | TRBV7-8 | . | TGTGCCAGCAGCTTAGTTCCGGGACTAGCGGACAATGAGCAGTTCTTC | CASSLVPGLADNEQFF
13 | . | TRBJ1-2 | TRBV5-4 | . | TGTGCCAACAGCGCGCAGGGAATGGGGGGCTACACCTTC | CANSAQGMGGYTF
13 | . | TRBJ2-1 | TRBV20-1 | . | TGCAGTATAGGAGTACCCTCGAACAATGAGCGGTTCTTC | CSIGVPSNNERFF
12 | . | TRBJ2-1 | TRBV29-1 | . | TGCAGCGCCCTAAGGGAATACAATGTGCAATTCTTC | CSALREYNVQFF
16 | . | TRBJ1-1 | TRBV6-5 | . | TGTGCCAGTAGTTCGGCAGGAACCCTCATGAACACTGAAGCTTCCTTT | CASSSAGTLMNTEASF
13 | TRBD1 | TRBJ2-5 | TRBV6-5 | . | TGTACCAGCAGTACCGACAGGGGACTGTCCCAGTACTTC | CTSSTDRGLSQYF
14 | . | TRBJ2-3 | TRBV11-1 | . | TGTGCCAGCAGCTTAGGGCAGAGCACATATACCCAGTATTTT | CASSLGQSTYTQYF
17 | TRBD2 | TRBJ2-5 | TRBV12-3/TRBV12-4 | . | TGTGCCAGCAGAGGACTAGCGGGAGAGCCAAGAGTAGAAGACCAGTACTTC | CASRGLAGEPRVEDQYF
16 | . | TRBJ2-4 | TRBV5-5 | . | TGTGCCAGCAGCCCCGGGGCTGGGGGGCCTAAAAACACTCAGTACTTC | CASSPGAGGPKNTQYF
15 | . | TRBJ2-7 | TRBV11-1 | . | TGTGGCAGCAGCTGGGGCGCGACGACGACCTACGAGCAGTACTTC | CGSSWGATTTYEQYF
15 | . | TRBJ2-2 | TRBV5-6 | . | TGTGCCAGAAGCTTGGCACCTAGAGTCACCGGGGAGCTGTTGTTT | CARSLAPRVTGELLF
15 | . | TRBJ2-2 | TRBV6-5 | once | TGTGCCAGCAGTCCGCGGACAGGATTCACCGGGGGGCCGTTTTTT | CASSPRTGFTGGPFF
12 | . | TRBJ2-7 | TRBV29-1 | . | TGCAGCGTTGGAGACAAAGGCCGCGAGCAGTATTTC | CSVGDKGREQYF
14 | . | TRBJ1-1 | TRBV12-3/TRBV12-4 | . | TGTGCCAGCAGTATGACGGGGTCGCCCACTGAAGCTTTCTTT | CASSMTGSPTEAFF
15 | . | TRBJ2-1 | TRBV6-1 | . | TGTACCAGCGACATCCGATCGGGAGACCCCTTCGAGCAGTTCTTC | CTSDIRSGDPFEQFF
13 | TRBD1 | TRBJ2-7 | TRBV5-1 | . | TGTGTCAGCAGCTGGGACAGGGGGTACGAGCAGTACTTC | CVSSWDRGYEQYF